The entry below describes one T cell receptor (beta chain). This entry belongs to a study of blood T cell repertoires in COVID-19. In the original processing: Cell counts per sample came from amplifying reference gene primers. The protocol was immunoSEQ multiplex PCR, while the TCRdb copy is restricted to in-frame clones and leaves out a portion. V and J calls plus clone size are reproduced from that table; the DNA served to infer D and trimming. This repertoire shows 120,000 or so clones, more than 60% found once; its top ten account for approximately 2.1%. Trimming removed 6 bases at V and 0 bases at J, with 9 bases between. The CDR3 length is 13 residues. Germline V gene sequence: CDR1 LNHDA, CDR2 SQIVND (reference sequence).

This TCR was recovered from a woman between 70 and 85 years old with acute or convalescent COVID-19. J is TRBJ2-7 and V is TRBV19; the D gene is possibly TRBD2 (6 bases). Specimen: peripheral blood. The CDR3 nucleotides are TGTGCCAGTAGGGGGGGATACTCCTACGAGCAGTACTTC. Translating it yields CASRGGYSYEQYF.